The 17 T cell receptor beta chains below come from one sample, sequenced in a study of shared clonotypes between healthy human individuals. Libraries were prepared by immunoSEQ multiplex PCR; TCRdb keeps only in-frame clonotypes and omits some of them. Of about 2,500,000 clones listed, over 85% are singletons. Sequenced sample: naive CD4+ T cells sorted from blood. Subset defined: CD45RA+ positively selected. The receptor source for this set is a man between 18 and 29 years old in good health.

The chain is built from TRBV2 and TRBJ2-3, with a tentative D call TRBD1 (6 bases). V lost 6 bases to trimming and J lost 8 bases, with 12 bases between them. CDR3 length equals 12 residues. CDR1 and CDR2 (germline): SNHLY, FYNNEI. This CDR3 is CASRARGFTQYF. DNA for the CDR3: TGTGCCAGCAGGGCGAGGGGGTTTACGCAGTATTTT.

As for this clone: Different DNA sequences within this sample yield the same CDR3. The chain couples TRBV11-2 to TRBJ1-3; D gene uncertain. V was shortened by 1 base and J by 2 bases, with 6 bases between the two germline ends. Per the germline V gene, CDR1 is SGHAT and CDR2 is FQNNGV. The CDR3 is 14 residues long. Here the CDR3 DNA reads TGTGCCAGCAGCTTAGCGGGAACTGGAAACACCATATATTTT. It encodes CASSLAGTGNTIYF.

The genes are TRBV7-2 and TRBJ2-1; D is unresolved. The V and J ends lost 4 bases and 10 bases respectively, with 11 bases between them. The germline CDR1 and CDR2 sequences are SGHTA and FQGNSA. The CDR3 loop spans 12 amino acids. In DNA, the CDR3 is TGTGCCAGCAGCTACTTGCGTAGAGAGCAGTTCTTC. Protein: CASSYLRREQFF.

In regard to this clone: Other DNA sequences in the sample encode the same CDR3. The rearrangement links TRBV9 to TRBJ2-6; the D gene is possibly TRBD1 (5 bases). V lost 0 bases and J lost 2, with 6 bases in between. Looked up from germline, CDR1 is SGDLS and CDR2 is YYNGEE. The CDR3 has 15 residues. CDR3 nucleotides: TGTGCCAGCAGCGTAGGGGGCGCTGGGGCCAACGTCCTGACTTTC. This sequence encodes CASSVGGAGANVLTF.

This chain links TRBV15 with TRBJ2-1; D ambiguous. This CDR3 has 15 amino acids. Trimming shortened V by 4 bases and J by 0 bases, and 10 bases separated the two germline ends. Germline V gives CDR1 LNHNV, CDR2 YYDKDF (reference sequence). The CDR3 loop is CATSTGTISYNEQFF. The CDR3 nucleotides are TGTGCCACCAGCACTGGCACAATCTCCTACAATGAGCAGTTCTTC.

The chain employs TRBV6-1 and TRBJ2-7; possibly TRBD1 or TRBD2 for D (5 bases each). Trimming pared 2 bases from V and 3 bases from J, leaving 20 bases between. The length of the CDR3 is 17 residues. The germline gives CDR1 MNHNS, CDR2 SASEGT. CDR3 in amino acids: CASSEIWGGPFNYEQYF. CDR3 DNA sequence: TGTGCCAGCAGTGAAATTTGGGGCGGGCCATTCAACTACGAGCAGTACTTC.

The CDR3 protein is CASRGFSYNSPLHF. CDR3 DNA sequence: TGTGCCAGTAGAGGTTTCTCCTATAATTCACCCCTCCACTTT. The chain has TRBV19 and TRBJ1-6; D remains ambiguous. CDR3 size: 14 residues. Germline V gene sequence: CDR1 LNHDA, CDR2 SQIVND (reference sequence). Trimming took off 6 bases at V and 0 bases at J, with 6 bases between the two ends.

The DNA of the CDR3 is TGCGCCAGCGGGGTGGCGAACACTGAAGCTTTCTTT. This encodes CASGVANTEAFF. The rearrangement links TRBV5-1 to TRBJ1-1; D not resolved. Germline V gene lookup returns CDR1 SGHRS and CDR2 YFSETQ. V lost 7 bases, J lost 1 base, and 8 bases lay in between. The CDR3 runs to 12 residues.

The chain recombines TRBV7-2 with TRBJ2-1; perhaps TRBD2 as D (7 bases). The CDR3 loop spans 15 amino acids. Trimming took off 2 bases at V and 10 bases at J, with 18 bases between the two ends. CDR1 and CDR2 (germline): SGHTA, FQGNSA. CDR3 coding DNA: TGTGCCAGCAGCTTAAAGAGGGGGGGGAACACAGAGCAGTTCTTC. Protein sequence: CASSLKRGGNTEQFF.

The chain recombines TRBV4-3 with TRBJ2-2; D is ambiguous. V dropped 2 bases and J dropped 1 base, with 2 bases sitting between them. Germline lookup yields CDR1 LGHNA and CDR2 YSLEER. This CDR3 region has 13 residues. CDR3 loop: CASSQLNTGELFF. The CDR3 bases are TGCGCCAGCAGCCAATTGAACACCGGGGAGCTGTTTTTT.

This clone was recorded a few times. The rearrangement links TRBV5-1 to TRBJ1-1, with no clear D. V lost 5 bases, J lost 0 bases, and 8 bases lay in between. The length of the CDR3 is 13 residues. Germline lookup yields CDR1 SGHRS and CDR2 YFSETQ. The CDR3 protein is CASRAELNTEAFF. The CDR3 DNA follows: TGCGCCAGCAGGGCGGAATTGAACACTGAAGCTTTCTTT. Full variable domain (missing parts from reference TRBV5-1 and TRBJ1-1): KAGVTQTPRYLIKTRGQQVTLSCSPISGHRSVSWYQQTPGQGLQFLFEYFSETQRNKGNFPGRFSGRQFSNSRSEMNVSTLELGDSALYLCASRAELNTEAFFGQGTRLTVV.

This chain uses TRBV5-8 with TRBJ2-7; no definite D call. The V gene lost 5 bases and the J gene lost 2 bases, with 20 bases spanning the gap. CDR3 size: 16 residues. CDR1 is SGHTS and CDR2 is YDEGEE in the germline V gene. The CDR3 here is CASRWTGSQRAYEQYF. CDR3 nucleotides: TGTGCCAGCAGGTGGACGGGTTCGCAGAGAGCCTACGAGCAGTACTTC.

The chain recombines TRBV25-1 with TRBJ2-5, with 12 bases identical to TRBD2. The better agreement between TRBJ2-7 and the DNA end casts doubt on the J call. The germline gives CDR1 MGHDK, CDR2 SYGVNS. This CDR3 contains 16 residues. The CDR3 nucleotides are TGTGCCAGCAGTGGACGGGGGACTAGCGGGTCCTACGAGCAGTACTTC. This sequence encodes CASSGRGTSGSYEQYF.

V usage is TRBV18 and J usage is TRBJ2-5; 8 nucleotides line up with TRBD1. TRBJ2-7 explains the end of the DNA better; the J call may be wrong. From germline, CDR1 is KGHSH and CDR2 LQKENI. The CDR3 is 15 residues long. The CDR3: CASSPRSGRGHEQYF. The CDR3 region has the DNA TGTGCCAGCTCACCACGGTCCGGCAGGGGGCACGAGCAGTACTTC.

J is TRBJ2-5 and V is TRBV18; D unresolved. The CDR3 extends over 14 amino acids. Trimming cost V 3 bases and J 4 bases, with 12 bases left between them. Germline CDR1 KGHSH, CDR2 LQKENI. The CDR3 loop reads CASSPKPLLETQYF. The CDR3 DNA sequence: TGTGCCAGCTCACCGAAACCCCTTTTAGAGACCCAGTACTTC.

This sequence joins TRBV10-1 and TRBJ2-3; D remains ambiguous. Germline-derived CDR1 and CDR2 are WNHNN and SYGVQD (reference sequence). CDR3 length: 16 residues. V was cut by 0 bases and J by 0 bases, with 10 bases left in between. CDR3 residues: CASSESDLGSTDTQYF. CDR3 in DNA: TGCGCCAGCAGTGAGTCGGATCTGGGTAGCACAGATACGCAGTATTTT.

The CDR3: CASSPPNQGLNQPQHF. The CDR3 nucleotides are TGTGCCAGCTCACCCCCAAACCAGGGGCTGAATCAGCCCCAGCATTTT. The chain has TRBV18 and TRBJ1-5; a possible D gene is TRBD1 (6 bases). The CDR3 is 16 amino acids. Trimming stripped 3 bases from V and 4 bases from J, with 16 bases between. Per the germline V gene, CDR1 is KGHSH and CDR2 is LQKENI.